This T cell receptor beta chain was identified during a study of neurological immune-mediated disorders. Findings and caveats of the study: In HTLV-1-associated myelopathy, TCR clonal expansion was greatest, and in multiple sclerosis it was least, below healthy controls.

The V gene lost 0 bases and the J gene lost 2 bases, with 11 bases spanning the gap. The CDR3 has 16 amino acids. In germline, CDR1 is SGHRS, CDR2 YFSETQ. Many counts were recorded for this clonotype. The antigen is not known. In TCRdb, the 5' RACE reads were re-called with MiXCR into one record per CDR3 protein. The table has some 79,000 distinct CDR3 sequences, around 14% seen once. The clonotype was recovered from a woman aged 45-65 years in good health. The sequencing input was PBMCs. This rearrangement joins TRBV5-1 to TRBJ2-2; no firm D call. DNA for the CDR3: TGCGCCAGCAGCTTGGCCGCACAGCCTAACACCGGGGAGCTGTTTTTT. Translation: CASSLAAQPNTGELFF.